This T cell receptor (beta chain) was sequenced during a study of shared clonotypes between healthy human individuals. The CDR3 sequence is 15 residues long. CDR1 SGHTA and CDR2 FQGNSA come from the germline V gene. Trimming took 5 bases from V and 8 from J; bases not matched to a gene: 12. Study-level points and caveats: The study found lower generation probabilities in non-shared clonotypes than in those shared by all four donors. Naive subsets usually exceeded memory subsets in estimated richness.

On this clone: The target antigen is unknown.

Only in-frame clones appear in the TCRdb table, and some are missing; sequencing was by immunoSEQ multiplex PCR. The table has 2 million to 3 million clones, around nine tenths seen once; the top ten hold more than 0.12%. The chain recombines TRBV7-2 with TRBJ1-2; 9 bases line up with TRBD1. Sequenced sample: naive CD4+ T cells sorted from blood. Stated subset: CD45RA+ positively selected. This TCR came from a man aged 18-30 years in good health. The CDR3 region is CASSGLKQGAMGYTF. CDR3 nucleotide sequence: TGTGCCAGCAGCGGCCTCAAACAGGGGGCTATGGGCTACACCTTC.